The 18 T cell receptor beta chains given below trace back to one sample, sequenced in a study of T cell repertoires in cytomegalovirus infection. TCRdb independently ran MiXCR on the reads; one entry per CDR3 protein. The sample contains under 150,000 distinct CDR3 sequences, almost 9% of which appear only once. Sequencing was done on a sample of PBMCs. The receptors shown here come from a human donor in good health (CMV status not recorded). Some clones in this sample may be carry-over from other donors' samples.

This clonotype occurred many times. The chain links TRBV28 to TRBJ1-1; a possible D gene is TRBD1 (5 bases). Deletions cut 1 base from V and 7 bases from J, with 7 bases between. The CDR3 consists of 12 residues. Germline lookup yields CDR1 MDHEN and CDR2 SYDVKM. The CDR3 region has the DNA TGTGCCAGCAGTTTATTGGGGGATGAAGCTTTCTTT. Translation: CASSLLGDEAFF.

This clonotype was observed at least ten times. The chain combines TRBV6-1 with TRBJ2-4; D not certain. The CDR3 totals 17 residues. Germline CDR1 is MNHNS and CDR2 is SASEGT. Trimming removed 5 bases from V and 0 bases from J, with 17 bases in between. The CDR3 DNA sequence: TGTGCCAGCAGTACCCCAACGACGGACCTAGCCAAAAACATTCAGTACTTC. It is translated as CASSTPTTDLAKNIQYF.

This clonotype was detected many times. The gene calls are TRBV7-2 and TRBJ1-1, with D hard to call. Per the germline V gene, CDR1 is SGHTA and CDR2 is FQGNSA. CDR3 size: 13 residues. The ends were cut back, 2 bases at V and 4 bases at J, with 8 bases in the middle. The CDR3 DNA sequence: TGTGCCAGCAGCTTACAAAGGAGCACTGAAGCTTTCTTT. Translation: CASSLQRSTEAFF.

The CDR3 nucleotides read TGTGCCAGCAGACAAACTAACTATGGCTACACCTTC. Protein: CASRQTNYGYTF. The chain carries TRBV28 and TRBJ1-2; D ambiguous. The V end lost 6 bases, the J end lost 0 bases, and 5 bases lay between the germline ends. Germline CDR1 reads MDHEN; CDR2 reads SYDVKM. The CDR3 contains 12 residues.

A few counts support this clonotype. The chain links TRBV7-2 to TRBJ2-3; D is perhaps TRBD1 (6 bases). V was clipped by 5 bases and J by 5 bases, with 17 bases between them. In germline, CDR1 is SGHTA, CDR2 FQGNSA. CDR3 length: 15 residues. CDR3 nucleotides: TGTGCCAGCAGCCCAACGCACCCACAGGGAGATACGCAGTATTTT. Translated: CASSPTHPQGDTQYF.

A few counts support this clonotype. The CDR3 reads CASSPPRAATNEKLFF. Written as DNA, the CDR3 is TGTGCCAGCAGCCCGCCGAGGGCGGCAACTAATGAAAAACTGTTTTTT. V and J are TRBV7-9 and TRBJ1-4, with D unresolved. V gave up 5 bases and J gave up 0 bases, with 13 bases separating them. Germline V lookup: CDR1 SEHNR, CDR2 FQNEAQ (reference sequence). The CDR3 totals 16 residues. Combining the CDR3 with reference TRBV7-9 and TRBJ1-4 gives the whole variable domain DTGVSQNPRHKITKRGQNVTFRCDPISEHNRLYWYRQTLGQGPEFLTYFQNEAQLEKSRLLSDRFSAERPKGSFSTLEIQRTEQGDSAMYLCASSPPRAATNEKLFFGSGTQLSVL.

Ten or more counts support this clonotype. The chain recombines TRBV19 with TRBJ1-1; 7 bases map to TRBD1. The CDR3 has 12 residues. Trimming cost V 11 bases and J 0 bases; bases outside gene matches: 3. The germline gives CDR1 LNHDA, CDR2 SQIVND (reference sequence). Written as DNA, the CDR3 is TGTGCCTCGGGACAGCTGAACACTGAAGCTTTCTTT. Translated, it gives CASGQLNTEAFF.

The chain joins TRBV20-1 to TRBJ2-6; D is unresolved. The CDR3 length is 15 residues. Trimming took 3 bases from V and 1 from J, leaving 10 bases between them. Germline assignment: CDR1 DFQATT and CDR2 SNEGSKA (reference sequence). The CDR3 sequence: CSASLTMSGANVLTF. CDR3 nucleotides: TGCAGTGCTAGTCTTACGATGTCTGGGGCCAACGTCCTGACTTTC.

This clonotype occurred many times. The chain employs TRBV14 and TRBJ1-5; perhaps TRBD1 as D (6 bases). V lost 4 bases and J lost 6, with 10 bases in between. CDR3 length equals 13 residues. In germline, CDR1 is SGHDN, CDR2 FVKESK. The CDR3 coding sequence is TGTGCCAGCAGCCCGGGGGCGGGTCAGCCCCAGCATTTT. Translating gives CASSPGAGQPQHF.

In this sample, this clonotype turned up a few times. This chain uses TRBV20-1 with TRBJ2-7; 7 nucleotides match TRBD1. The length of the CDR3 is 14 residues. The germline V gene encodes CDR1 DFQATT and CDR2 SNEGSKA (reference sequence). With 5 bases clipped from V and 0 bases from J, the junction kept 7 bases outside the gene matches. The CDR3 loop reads CSAPKTGSSYEQYF. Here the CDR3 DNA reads TGCAGTGCTCCGAAGACAGGGAGCTCCTACGAGCAGTACTTC.

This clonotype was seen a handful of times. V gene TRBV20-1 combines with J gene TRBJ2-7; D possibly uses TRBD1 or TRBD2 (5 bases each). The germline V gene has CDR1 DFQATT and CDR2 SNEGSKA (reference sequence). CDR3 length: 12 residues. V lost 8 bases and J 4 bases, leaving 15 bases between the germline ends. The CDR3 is CSSTGAGYEQYF. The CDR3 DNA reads TGCAGTTCTACCGGGGCTGGGTACGAGCAGTACTTC.

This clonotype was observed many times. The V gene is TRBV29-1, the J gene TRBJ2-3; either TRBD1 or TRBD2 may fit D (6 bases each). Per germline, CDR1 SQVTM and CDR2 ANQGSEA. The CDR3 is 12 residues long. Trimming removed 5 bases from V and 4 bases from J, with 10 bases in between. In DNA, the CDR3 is TGCAGCGTTTTAGGGGGGCCAGATACGCAGTATTTT. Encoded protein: CSVLGGPDTQYF.

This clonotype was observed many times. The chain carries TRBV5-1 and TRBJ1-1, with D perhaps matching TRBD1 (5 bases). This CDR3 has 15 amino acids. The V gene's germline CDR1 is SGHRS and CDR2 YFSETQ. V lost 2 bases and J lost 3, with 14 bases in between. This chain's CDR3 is CASSLPTGADTEAFF. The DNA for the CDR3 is TGCGCCAGCAGCTTACCCACAGGAGCGGACACTGAAGCTTTCTTT.

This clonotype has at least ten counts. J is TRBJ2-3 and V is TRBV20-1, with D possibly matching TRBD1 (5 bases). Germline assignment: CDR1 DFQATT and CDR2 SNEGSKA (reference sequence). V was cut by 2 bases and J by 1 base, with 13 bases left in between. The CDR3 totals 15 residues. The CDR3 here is CSARLLGAGTDTQYF. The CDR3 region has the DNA TGCAGTGCTAGACTCCTAGGGGCCGGCACAGATACGCAGTATTTT.

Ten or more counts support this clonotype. The CDR3 here is CASSERQRNQPQHF. In nucleotides, the CDR3 is TGTGCCAGCAGTGAAAGGCAAAGAAATCAGCCCCAGCATTTT. The rearrangement uses TRBV2 and TRBJ1-5; D gene uncertain. V was trimmed by 2 bases and J by 4 bases, leaving 9 bases between them. This CDR3 is built from 14 residues. Germline V gives CDR1 SNHLY, CDR2 FYNNEI.

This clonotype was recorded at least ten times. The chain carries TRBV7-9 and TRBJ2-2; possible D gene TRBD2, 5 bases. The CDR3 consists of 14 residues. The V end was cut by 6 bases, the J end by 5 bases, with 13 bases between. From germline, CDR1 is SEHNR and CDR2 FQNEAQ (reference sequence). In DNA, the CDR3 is TGTGCCAGCAGGGAAACCCCGGGGACCGGGGAGCTGTTTTTT. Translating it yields CASRETPGTGELFF.

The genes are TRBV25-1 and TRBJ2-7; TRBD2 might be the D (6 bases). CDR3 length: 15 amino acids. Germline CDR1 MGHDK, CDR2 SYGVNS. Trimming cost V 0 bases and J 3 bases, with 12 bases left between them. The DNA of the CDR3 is TGTGCCAGCAGTGAATATGCAGGGAGGTACTACGAGCAGTACTTC. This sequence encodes CASSEYAGRYYEQYF.

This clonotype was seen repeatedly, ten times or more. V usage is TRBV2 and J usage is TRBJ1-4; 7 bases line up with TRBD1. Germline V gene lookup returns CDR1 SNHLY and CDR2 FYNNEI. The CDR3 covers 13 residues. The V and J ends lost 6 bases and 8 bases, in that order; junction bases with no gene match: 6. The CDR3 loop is CASSVGQREKLFF. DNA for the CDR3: TGTGCCAGCAGCGTGGGACAGCGGGAAAAACTGTTTTTT.